This TCR beta chain came from a study of identical twins. Findings and limits, study-wide: Fewer insertions were carried by abundant cord blood beta clonotypes, but none was seen in memory repertoires. Among beta out-of-frame sequences, excess sharing between twins appeared weaker.

TCRdb called the 5' RACE reads again in MiXCR, with one record for every CDR3 protein. The sample holds around 340,000 distinct CDR3 sequences, 7% to 9.5% seen once. This clonotype occurred a few times. Its matching antigen is unknown. This CDR3 spans 13 amino acids. CDR1 and CDR2 (germline): DFQATT, SNEGSKA (reference sequence). V lost 1 base to trimming and J lost 5 bases, with 8 bases between them. This TCR was recovered from a woman aged 45-59 years in good health. The sequenced material came from naive T cells sorted from blood. The J gene is TRBJ2-2, the V gene TRBV20-1, with TRBD2 as a possible D gene (6 bases). CDR3 bases: TGCAGTGCTAGAGCGGGGGAGACCGGGGAGCTGTTTTTT. Translation: CSARAGETGELFF.